The 18 T cell receptor beta chains presented below share a single source sample, sequenced in a study of tissue T cells after allogeneic stem cell transplantation. Some clones are missing from TCRdb's copy, which holds only in-frame ones; the method was immunoSEQ multiplex PCR. The data show roughly 4,200 clones, roughly 63% seen once. Sequencing was performed on tissue from the esophagus, taken at autopsy. Receptors originate from a female donor of 60 years or more with lung cancer.

The genes are TRBV6-2 or TRBV6-3 and TRBJ2-2; D is possibly TRBD1 (5 bases). V lost 2 bases, J lost 7 bases, and 14 bases lay in between. Germline V gene data show CDR1 as MNHEY and CDR2 as SVGEGT. The CDR3 consists of 15 residues. CDR3 in amino acids: CASSYDGALGGELFF. CDR3 DNA sequence: TGTGCCAGCAGTTACGATGGGGCGCTTGGCGGGGAGCTGTTTTTT.

This clone is labeled as medium-sized. The rearrangement joins TRBV27 to TRBJ2-4, with TRBD2 matching over 14 bases. CDR1 and CDR2 (germline): MNHEY, SMNVEV (reference sequence). V lost 3 bases to trimming and J lost 3 bases; unmatched junction nucleotides: 10. The CDR3 runs 19 residues. CDR3 amino acids: CASSLGTSGSRLVKNIQYF. Written as DNA, the CDR3 is TGTGCCAGCAGTTTGGGGACTAGCGGGAGCCGTTTGGTCAAAAACATTCAGTACTTC.

The table lists this clone with a few counts. CDR3 residues: CASSQGTSRSYEQYF. Here the CDR3 DNA reads TGCGCCAGCAGCCAAGGGACTAGTCGGTCCTACGAGCAGTACTTC. This sequence joins TRBV4-1 and TRBJ2-7; TRBD2 aligns across 7 bases. The CDR3 is made up of 15 amino acids. After removal of 1 base from V and 1 base from J, the junction contained 4 bases not matched to a gene. Germline CDR1 reads MGHRA; CDR2 reads YSYEKL.

This clone was counted only a few times. This chain's CDR3 is CASSSPGPPREQYF. The CDR3 DNA sequence: TGTGCCAGCAGTTCCCCGGGGCCCCCACGCGAGCAGTACTTC. The rearrangement uses TRBV28 and TRBJ2-7, with D tentatively TRBD1 or TRBD2 (5 bases each). V was trimmed by 4 bases and J by 6 bases, leaving 16 bases between them. The CDR3 is 14 residues long. Germline V gives CDR1 MDHEN, CDR2 SYDVKM.

Remarks on this clone: A read error may be the cause here, since a much bigger clone is one base away. The CDR3 loop reads CRVEGGGTGTYEQYF. The DNA of the CDR3 is TGCCGCGTTGAAGGGGGGGGGACAGGCACCTACGAGCAGTACTTC. This chain joins TRBV29-1 and TRBJ2-7; the D gene is possibly TRBD1 (8 bases). The CDR3 consists of 15 residues. The germline V gene has CDR1 SQVTM and CDR2 ANQGSEA.

The J gene is TRBJ2-1, the V gene TRBV27, with D hard to call. CDR1 MNHEY and CDR2 SMNVEV come from the germline V gene (reference sequence). The CDR3 loop spans 15 amino acids. Trimming removed 5 bases from V and 4 bases from J, with 15 bases in between. The CDR3 DNA follows: TGTGCCAGCAGTCCACACCGGACCCGGTACAATGAGCAGTTCTTC. It encodes CASSPHRTRYNEQFF.

The V and J genes are TRBV7-2 and TRBJ2-3; 13 nucleotides line up with TRBD2. The length of the CDR3 is 19 residues. Germline values: CDR1 SGHTA, CDR2 FQGNSA. Trimming took 4 bases from V and 5 from J; bases not matched to a gene: 15. The CDR3 nucleotides are TGTGCCAGCAGCTCCCGCTCACTAGCGGGGGGGGCCCGGGGAGATACGCAGTATTTT. As protein: CASSSRSLAGGARGDTQYF.

The chain combines TRBV6-5 with TRBJ1-2; unclear D gene. The CDR3 consists of 14 residues. Trimming shortened V by 2 bases and J by 2 bases, and 9 bases separated the two germline ends. CDR1 MNHEY and CDR2 SVGAGI come from the germline V gene. The CDR3: CASSYQPANYGYTF. CDR3 nucleotides: TGTGCCAGCAGTTACCAACCGGCCAACTATGGCTACACCTTC.

The genes are TRBV9 and TRBJ2-5; 13 bases match TRBD2. V lost 4 bases to trimming and J lost 4 bases; unmatched junction nucleotides: 4. CDR1 is SGDLS, CDR2 YYNGEE, per germline. This CDR3 is 15 amino acids long. CDR3 residues: CASSSGLAGLETQYF. The CDR3 bases are TGTGCCAGCAGCTCGGGACTAGCGGGGTTAGAGACCCAGTACTTC.

The CDR3 spells CASRPPGLIETQYF. The CDR3 bases are TGTGCCAGCAGGCCTCCGGGACTAATAGAGACCCAGTACTTC. The genes are TRBV28 and TRBJ2-5; 7 bases match TRBD2. CDR1 is MDHEN and CDR2 is SYDVKM in the germline V gene. The length of the CDR3 is 14 residues. V shed 6 bases and J 4 bases; nucleotides not matched to a gene: 8.

The chain carries TRBV7-3 and TRBJ1-2, with TRBD1 identical over 7 bases. Germline-derived CDR1 and CDR2 are SGHTA and FQGTGA. V lost 1 base to trimming and J lost 0 bases; unmatched junction nucleotides: 8. The CDR3 extends over 17 amino acids. The CDR3 spells CASSLSPPGTANYGYTF. CDR3 in DNA: TGTGCCAGCAGCTTAAGTCCGCCGGGGACAGCTAACTATGGCTACACCTTC.

The chain couples TRBV7-9 to TRBJ2-3; TRBD2 aligns across 15 bases. CDR3 length equals 17 residues. Germline V gene data show CDR1 as SEHNR and CDR2 as FQNEAQ (reference sequence). The V gene end was trimmed by 5 bases and the J gene end by 4 bases; junction bases not matched to a gene: 7. CDR3 protein: CASSPGLAGGFADTQYF. The DNA of the CDR3 is TGTGCCAGCAGCCCAGGACTAGCGGGAGGGTTCGCAGATACGCAGTATTTT.

V is TRBV3-1 (or the pseudogene TRBV3-2) and J is TRBJ1-3; D is uncertain. This CDR3 contains 17 residues. The germline V and J ends were trimmed by 5 bases and 5 bases, with 22 bases remaining between them. CDR1 LGHDT and CDR2 YNNKEL come from the germline V gene (reference sequence). The CDR3 is CASSAFHPIYTRNTIYF. CDR3 nucleotides: TGTGCCAGCAGCGCCTTCCATCCCATTTACACACGAAACACCATATATTTT.

The rearrangement joins TRBV29-1 to TRBJ1-1; TRBD1 matches at 8 bases. The germline V gene encodes CDR1 SQVTM and CDR2 ANQGSEA. The CDR3 runs 13 residues. V was pared by 6 bases and J by 1 base, with 4 bases of the junction left unmatched. For the CDR3, the DNA is TGCAGCGTACGGACAGGGAGGAACACTGAAGCTTTCTTT. This codes for CSVRTGRNTEAFF. The full variable domain, in which reference TRBV29-1 and TRBJ1-1 provide the parts outside the CDR3, is SAVISQKPSRDICQRGTSLTIQCQVDSQVTMMFWYRQQPGQSLTLIATANQGSEATYESGFVIDKFPISRPNLTFSTLTVSNMSPEDSSIYLCSVRTGRNTEAFFGQGTRLTVV.

This chain links TRBV30 with TRBJ1-1, with unresolved D. The germline V and J ends were trimmed by 0 bases and 5 bases, with 10 bases remaining between them. Germline V gene sequence: CDR1 GTSNPN, CDR2 SVGIG (reference sequence). The CDR3 length is 13 residues. The CDR3: CAWSVWVGTEAFF. Written as DNA, the CDR3 is TGTGCCTGGAGTGTATGGGTGGGGACTGAAGCTTTCTTT.

A few counts support this clone. The rearrangement links TRBV5-6 to TRBJ2-2; 12 bases fit TRBD1. The V gene end was trimmed by 4 bases and the J gene end by 5 bases; junction bases not matched to a gene: 9. The germline CDR1 and CDR2 sequences are SGHDT and YYEEEE. The CDR3 runs to 17 residues. Written as DNA, the CDR3 is TGTGCCAGCAGCACGCTTCCGGGACAGGGGGCTACCGGGGAGCTGTTTTTT. Its protein product is CASSTLPGQGATGELFF.

The chain uses TRBV6-2 or TRBV6-3 and TRBJ1-2, with a tentative D call TRBD1 (6 bases). Germline assignment: CDR1 MNHEY and CDR2 SVGEGT. The CDR3 has 13 amino acids. The V and J ends lost 4 bases and 1 base respectively, with 7 bases between them. This CDR3 reads CASSWTDNYGYTF. The CDR3 DNA reads TGTGCCAGCAGTTGGACAGATAACTATGGCTACACCTTC.

The chain links TRBV7-6 to TRBJ1-2, with 8 bases identical to TRBD1. V lost 1 base and J lost 7; bases outside the gene matches: 8. Germline V lookup: CDR1 SGHVS, CDR2 FNYEAQ. The CDR3 runs to 15 residues. The CDR3 DNA reads TGTGCCAGCAGCTTAGACCCAGGGGGCGCTTCTGGCTACACCTTC. Amino acid sequence: CASSLDPGGASGYTF.